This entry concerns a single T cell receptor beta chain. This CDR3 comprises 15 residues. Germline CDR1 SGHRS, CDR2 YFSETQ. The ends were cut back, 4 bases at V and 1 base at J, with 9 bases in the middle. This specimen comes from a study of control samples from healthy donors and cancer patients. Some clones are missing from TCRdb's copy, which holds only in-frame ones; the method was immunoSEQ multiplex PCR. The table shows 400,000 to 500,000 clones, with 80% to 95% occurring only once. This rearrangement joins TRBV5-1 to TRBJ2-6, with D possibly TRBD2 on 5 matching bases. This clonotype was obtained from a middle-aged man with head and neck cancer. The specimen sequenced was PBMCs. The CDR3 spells CASSRGESGANVLTF. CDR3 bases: TGCGCCAGCAGCCGGGGAGAGTCTGGGGCCAACGTCCTGACTTTC.